This passage covers 6 T cell receptor beta chains from one sample sequenced in a study of cytomegalovirus exposure and HLA in healthy donors. The study ran its PCR with 60 Vbeta and 13 Jbeta primers. The table came from immunoSEQ multiplex PCR; TCRdb's copy has only in-frame clones and leaves some out. The table shows around 150,000 clones, with about 75% occurring only once. Sequencing input: PBMCs. These receptors came from a man aged 18 to 30 in good health and CMV-seronegative.

In DNA form, the CDR3 reads TGTGCCAGCAGCTTAGCCTCCGGCAGGGGCACCGGGGAGCTGTTTTTT. Its protein product is CASSLASGRGTGELFF. V usage is TRBV7-9 and J usage is TRBJ2-2; possibly TRBD1 for D (6 bases). Per the germline V gene, CDR1 is SEHNR and CDR2 is FQNEAQ (reference sequence). Trimming pared 0 bases from V and 4 bases from J, leaving 12 bases between. The CDR3 is 16 residues long. Variable domain in full (rest from reference TRBV7-9 and TRBJ2-2): DTGVSQNPRHKITKRGQNVTFRCDPISEHNRLYWYRQTLGQGPEFLTYFQNEAQLEKSRLLSDRFSAERPKGSFSTLEIQRTEQGDSAMYLCASSLASGRGTGELFFGEGSRLTVL.

The J gene is TRBJ2-2, the V gene TRBV19; 8 nucleotides line up with TRBD2. The J segment lost 0 bases and the V segment lost 0 bases, leaving 6 bases of the junction unmatched. Germline V CDR1 and CDR2: LNHDA, SQIVND (reference sequence). There are 18 residues in the CDR3. In DNA, the CDR3 is TGTGCCAGTAGTATAGATCTGGAAGCGGGAGCGAACACCGGGGAGCTGTTTTTT. It is translated as CASSIDLEAGANTGELFF.

The chain couples TRBV12-5 to TRBJ2-1; D may be TRBD2 (5 bases). This CDR3 spans 14 amino acids. V shed 7 bases and J shed 8 bases, with 18 bases lying between them. CDR1 and CDR2 from the germline V gene are LGHNT and FRNRAP. The CDR3 DNA follows: TGTGCTAGTGCCAGGCCCTCAGTGGGAGATGAGCAGTTCTTC. Translated: CASARPSVGDEQFF.

The J gene is TRBJ2-2, the V gene TRBV6-1; D gene unclear. Germline assignment: CDR1 MNHNS and CDR2 SASEGT. Trimming left V 5 bases short and J 2 bases short, with 9 bases between. The length of the CDR3 is 14 residues. The CDR3 coding sequence is TGTGCCAGCAGTTATCTAAGCAACACCGGGGAGCTGTTTTTT. Amino acids: CASSYLSNTGELFF.

This chain connects TRBV28 to TRBJ2-7; no clear D. CDR1 and CDR2 from the germline V gene are MDHEN and SYDVKM. Trimming stripped 2 bases from V and 3 bases from J, with 5 bases between. This CDR3 is built from 12 residues. CDR3 in amino acids: CASSLRFYEQYF. Written as DNA, the CDR3 is TGTGCCAGCAGTTTACGTTTCTACGAGCAGTACTTC.

The chain links TRBV7-9 to TRBJ2-3, with 12 bases matching TRBD2. V gave up 5 bases and J gave up 5 bases; unmatched junction bases: 8. The CDR3 covers 16 residues. The germline V gene has CDR1 SEHNR and CDR2 FQNEAQ (reference sequence). Here the CDR3 DNA reads TGTGCCAGCAGCACCTCGGGACTAGCGGGCCGAGATACGCAGTATTTT. Translated, it gives CASSTSGLAGRDTQYF.